The 23 T cell receptor beta chains below come from one sample, sequenced in a study of early T cells in non-severe SARS-CoV-2 infection. TCRdb re-called the 5' RACE reads through MiXCR, storing one row per CDR3 protein. The sample holds about 63,000 distinct CDR3 sequences; 10% to 15% are singletons and the top ten take approximately 4.8%. The sequenced sample was whole blood. These receptors originate from an adult who was a healthcare worker with PCR-confirmed SARS-CoV-2 infection or an uninfected control (not recorded which).

This clonotype was observed many times. This chain connects TRBV4-2 to TRBJ1-5, with D hard to call. Germline V lookup: CDR1 LGHNA, CDR2 YNFKEQ. This CDR3 is built from 17 residues. The ends were cut back, 0 bases at V and 5 bases at J, with 17 bases in the middle. CDR3 sequence: CASSQEENSLRDQPQHF. The CDR3 DNA follows: TGTGCCAGCAGCCAAGAAGAAAACAGTCTAAGGGATCAGCCCCAGCATTTT.

This clonotype was recorded at least ten times. The J gene is TRBJ2-7, the V gene TRBV18; D gene unclear. CDR1 is KGHSH and CDR2 is LQKENI in the germline V gene. There are 16 residues in the CDR3. The V and J ends lost 3 bases and 4 bases respectively, with 19 bases between them. The CDR3 protein is CASSPLSRPKIYEQYF. The CDR3 coding sequence is TGTGCCAGCTCACCCCTCAGTCGGCCGAAAATATACGAGCAGTACTTC.

This clonotype was counted many times. The chain couples TRBV4-1 to TRBJ1-1; no clear D gene. V dropped 0 bases and J dropped 1 base, with 12 bases sitting between them. Germline CDR1 and CDR2: MGHRA and YSYEKL. The CDR3 is 16 amino acids. The CDR3 reads CASSQDLAKPNTEAFF. CDR3 in DNA: TGCGCCAGCAGCCAAGATTTGGCAAAACCGAACACTGAAGCTTTCTTT.

This clonotype came up many times. The rearrangement joins TRBV9 to TRBJ2-1; no definite D call. The CDR3 length is 14 residues. Trimming cost V 3 bases and J 8 bases, with 15 bases left between them. Germline V gene lookup returns CDR1 SGDLS and CDR2 YYNGEE. The CDR3: CASSAIVAADEQFF. The CDR3 nucleotides read TGTGCCAGCAGCGCTATTGTAGCTGCGGATGAGCAGTTCTTC.

The chain couples TRBV29-1 to TRBJ2-5; D may be TRBD1 (5 bases). Trimming stripped 1 base from V and 4 bases from J, with 7 bases between. Germline V gives CDR1 SQVTM, CDR2 ANQGSEA. CDR3 length: 12 amino acids. In DNA, the CDR3 is TGCAGCGTTGAAGGGGGCAGAGAGACCCAGTACTTC. Translation gives CSVEGGRETQYF.

Many counts were recorded for this clonotype. The chain links TRBV7-8 to TRBJ1-1, with 10 bases aligning to TRBD1. This CDR3 region has 12 residues. CDR1 SGHVS and CDR2 FQNEAQ come from the germline V gene. Trimming removed 5 bases from V and 13 bases from J; junction bases left unmatched: 7. The CDR3 spells CASSARTGGVFF. Here the CDR3 DNA reads TGTGCCAGCAGCGCAAGGACAGGGGGTGTTTTCTTT.

This clonotype showed up many times. The J gene is TRBJ2-5, the V gene TRBV6-2 or TRBV6-3; no clear D gene. Trimming stripped 8 bases from V and 2 bases from J, with 9 bases between. The CDR3 has 12 residues. CDR1 is MNHEY and CDR2 is SVGEGT in the germline V gene. The CDR3 DNA sequence: TGTGCCAGCGCCAGGCTTCAAGAGACCCAGTACTTC. It translates to CASARLQETQYF.

This clonotype appeared many times. V usage is TRBV12-3 or TRBV12-4 and J usage is TRBJ1-1; D unresolved. The CDR3 is made up of 13 amino acids. V was pared by 6 bases and J by 8 bases, with 16 bases between. CDR3 protein: CASSPTYPTEAFF. CDR3 DNA: TGTGCCAGCAGCCCAACATACCCGACAGAAGCTTTCTTT.

The chain joins TRBV12-3 or TRBV12-4 to TRBJ1-3, with 7 bases lining up with TRBD1. The CDR3 contains 15 residues. The V segment lost 6 bases and the J segment 2 bases; nucleotides outside the gene matches: 7. In nucleotides, the CDR3 is TGTGCCAGCAGGTATAAGGGGGCGACTGGAAACACCATATATTTT. It is translated as CASRYKGATGNTIYF.

With respect to this clonotype: A clone one base away is much larger, so this may be a read error. This rearrangement joins TRBV6-6 to TRBJ1-1; 7 bases map to TRBD1. The ends lost 7 bases at V and 0 bases at J; junction bases unmatched: 5. CDR1 and CDR2 from the germline V gene are MNHNY and SVGAGI (reference sequence). The CDR3 extends over 14 amino acids. The CDR3 here is CASTSQGMNTEAFF. The CDR3 DNA is TGTGCCAGCACCTCACAGGGGATGAACACTGAAGCTTTCTTT.

Only a few counts were recorded for this clonotype. The chain carries TRBV3-1 and TRBJ2-7; D is uncertain. This CDR3 has 12 amino acids. The V end was cut by 8 bases, the J end by 5 bases, with 13 bases between. The V gene's germline CDR1 is LGHDT and CDR2 YNNKEL (reference sequence). The CDR3 nucleotides read TGTGCCAGCGGGGTCCCGTGGGACGAGCAGTACTTC. Translating it yields CASGVPWDEQYF.

The chain has TRBV3-1 and TRBJ1-5; D not resolved. The CDR3 loop spans 12 amino acids. Trimming stripped 4 bases from V and 5 bases from J, with 6 bases between. Germline V gene data show CDR1 as LGHDT and CDR2 as YNNKEL (reference sequence). The DNA for the CDR3 is TGTGCCAGCAGCCTAAGTGATCAGCCCCAGCATTTT. Translated: CASSLSDQPQHF.

The rearrangement joins TRBV29-1 to TRBJ2-7; D possibly corresponds to TRBD2 (5 bases). The CDR3 runs to 14 residues. Germline-derived CDR1 and CDR2 are SQVTM and ANQGSEA. The ends were cut back, 5 bases at V and 2 bases at J, with 16 bases in the middle. The CDR3 sequence: CSVFLPEGPYEQYF. The CDR3 DNA reads TGCAGCGTTTTTTTGCCAGAGGGTCCCTACGAGCAGTACTTC.

Within the sample, this clonotype is medium-sized (0.01 to 0.1%). The V gene is TRBV7-3, the J gene TRBJ2-2, with 7 bases lining up with TRBD1. This CDR3 has 16 amino acids. In germline, CDR1 is SGHTA, CDR2 FQGTGA. After removal of 4 bases from V and 0 bases from J, the junction contained 5 bases not matched to a gene. The CDR3 region has the DNA TGTGCCAGCAGCTCGCTAGGGACAGCGAACACCGGGGAGCTGTTTTTT. It codes for CASSSLGTANTGELFF. The complete variable domain, with remaining parts taken from reference TRBV7-3 and TRBJ2-2, reads GAGVSQTPSNKVTEKGKYVELRCDPISGHTALYWYRQSLGQGPEFLIYFQGTGAADDSGLPNDRFFAVRPEGSVSTLKIQRTERGDSAVYLCASSSLGTANTGELFFGEGSRLTVL.

This clonotype was seen repeatedly, ten times or more. V is TRBV6-2 or TRBV6-3 and J is TRBJ2-2; D tentatively reads TRBD1 or TRBD2 (6 bases each). This CDR3 has 17 residues. V was clipped by 7 bases and J by 6 bases, with 24 bases between them. Germline-derived CDR1 and CDR2 are MNHEY and SVGEGT. The CDR3 nucleotides are TGTGCCAGCACCCAGGAGGGCTTCGGGGGCAGGTCCGGGGAGCTGTTTTTT. This encodes CASTQEGFGGRSGELFF.

The CDR3 loop is CASSHGTDEQYF. CDR3 DNA sequence: TGCGCCAGCAGCCATGGGACCGACGAGCAGTACTTC. This chain joins TRBV4-3 and TRBJ2-7, with D perhaps assigned TRBD1 or TRBD2 (5 bases each). Trimming removed 3 bases at V and 5 bases at J, with 8 bases between. The germline V gene encodes CDR1 LGHNA and CDR2 YSLEER. The CDR3 sequence is 12 residues long.

This clonotype was picked up a small number of times. V usage is TRBV7-9 and J usage is TRBJ1-2; the D gene is possibly TRBD1 (6 bases). From germline, CDR1 is SEHNR and CDR2 FQNEAQ (reference sequence). The CDR3 is made up of 14 amino acids. The V and J ends lost 5 bases and 5 bases respectively, with 15 bases between them. Here the CDR3 reads CASSEVNREYGYTF. CDR3 DNA: TGTGCCAGCAGCGAAGTGAACAGGGAATATGGCTACACCTTC.

This clonotype was observed many times. The chain combines TRBV2 with TRBJ1-5, with D hard to call. In germline, CDR1 is SNHLY, CDR2 FYNNEI. CDR3 length equals 14 residues. V shed 7 bases and J shed 0 bases, with 10 bases lying between them. The CDR3 is CASTQASSNQPQHF. The CDR3, as DNA: TGTGCCAGCACCCAGGCCAGTAGCAATCAGCCCCAGCATTTT.

This clonotype has ten or more counts. The chain couples TRBV5-4 to TRBJ1-4; perhaps TRBD1 as D (5 bases). The ends were cut back, 1 base at V and 8 bases at J, with 12 bases in the middle. Germline CDR1 and CDR2: SGHNT and YYREEE (reference sequence). The length of the CDR3 is 14 residues. CDR3 sequence: CASSLMGREEKLFF. CDR3 coding DNA: TGTGCCAGCAGCTTGATGGGGCGGGAGGAAAAACTGTTTTTT.

Concerning this clonotype itself: An end of the junction differs from the germline gene, which may be a read error. The chain links TRBV4-1 to TRBJ2-1; no reliable D call. Germline CDR1 and CDR2: MGHRA and YSYEKL. The CDR3 is made up of 12 amino acids. DNA for the CDR3: TGCGCCAGCAGCCAAGGAAGCTCTCCCACGCTCTTC. Protein: CASSQGSSPTLF.

This clonotype has more than one count but fewer than ten. This rearrangement joins TRBV5-4 to TRBJ2-7, with D uncertain. The CDR3 runs 13 residues. V shed 0 bases and J shed 7 bases, with 11 bases lying between them. Germline V CDR1 and CDR2: SGHNT, YYREEE (reference sequence). The CDR3 sequence is CASSLATSEEQYF. CDR3 in DNA: TGTGCCAGCAGCTTGGCCACGTCAGAAGAGCAGTACTTC.

This clonotype came up many times. The chain is built from TRBV2 and TRBJ2-3; D perhaps matches TRBD1 (5 bases). Trimming took 5 bases from V and 6 from J, leaving 21 bases between them. The CDR3 extends over 16 amino acids. Germline CDR1 and CDR2: SNHLY and FYNNEI. CDR3 sequence: CASSRTRTQSTDTQYF. CDR3 DNA sequence: TGTGCCAGCAGTCGAACACGGACACAGTCGACCGATACGCAGTATTTT.

This sequence joins TRBV7-2 and TRBJ1-1; D gene ambiguous. The V end lost 4 bases, the J end lost 4 bases, and 10 bases lay between the germline ends. Germline CDR1 and CDR2: SGHTA and FQGNSA. CDR3 length equals 13 residues. The CDR3 loop reads CASSSPVGTEAFF. Written as DNA, the CDR3 is TGTGCCAGCAGCTCTCCCGTAGGCACTGAAGCTTTCTTT.